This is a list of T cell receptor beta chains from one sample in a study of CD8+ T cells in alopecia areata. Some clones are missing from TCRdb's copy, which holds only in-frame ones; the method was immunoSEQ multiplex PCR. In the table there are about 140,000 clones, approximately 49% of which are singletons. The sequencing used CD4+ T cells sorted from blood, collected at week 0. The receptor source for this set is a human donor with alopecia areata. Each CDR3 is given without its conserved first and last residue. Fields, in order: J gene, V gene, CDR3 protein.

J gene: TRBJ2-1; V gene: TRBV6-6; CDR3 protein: ASSRTGTGYHEQF
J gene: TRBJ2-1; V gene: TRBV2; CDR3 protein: ASSGSGVNEQF
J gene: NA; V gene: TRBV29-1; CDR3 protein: SFLQGAGEQY
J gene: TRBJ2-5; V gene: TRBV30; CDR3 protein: AWTWFGLGETQY
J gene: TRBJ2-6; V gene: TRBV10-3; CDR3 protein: AISGHLQDVLT
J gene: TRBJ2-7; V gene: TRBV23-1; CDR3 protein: ASKTNPRDPGQY
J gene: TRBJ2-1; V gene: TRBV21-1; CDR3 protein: ASSKGASGRADSYNEQF
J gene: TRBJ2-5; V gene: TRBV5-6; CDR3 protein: ASSSTEAGARGTETQY
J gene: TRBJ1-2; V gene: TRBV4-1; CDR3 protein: ASSQPRGDGYT
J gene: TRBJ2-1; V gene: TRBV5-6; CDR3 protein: ASSLYHAYNEQF
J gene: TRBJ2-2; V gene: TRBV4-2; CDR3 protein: ASSQVVSVGGPGELF
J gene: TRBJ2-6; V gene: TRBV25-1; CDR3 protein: ASSGAGAPGANVLT
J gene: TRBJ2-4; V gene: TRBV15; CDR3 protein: ATSLPGQGIGKNIQY
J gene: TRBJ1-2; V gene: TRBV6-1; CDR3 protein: ASSEPPSGKGRGGYT
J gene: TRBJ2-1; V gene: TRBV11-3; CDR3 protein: ASCGGGNEQF
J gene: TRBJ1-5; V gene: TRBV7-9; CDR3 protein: ASSREAGGYSNQPQH
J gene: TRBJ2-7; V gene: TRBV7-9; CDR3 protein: ASSDRGLAGDTTH
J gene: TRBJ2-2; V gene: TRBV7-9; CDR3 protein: ASSLNWNTGELF
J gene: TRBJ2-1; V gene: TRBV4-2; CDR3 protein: ASSQVNIGQWSNEQF
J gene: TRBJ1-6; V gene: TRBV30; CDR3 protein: AWKTANYNSPLH
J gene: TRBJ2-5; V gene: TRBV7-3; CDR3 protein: ASSLGRLETQY
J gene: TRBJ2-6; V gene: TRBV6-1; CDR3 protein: ASARTRANVLT
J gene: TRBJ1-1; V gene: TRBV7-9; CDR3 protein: ASSRTGDKTEAF
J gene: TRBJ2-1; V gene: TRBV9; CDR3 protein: ASSAPSGRTEQF
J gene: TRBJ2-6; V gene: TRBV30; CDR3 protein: ACRRDTGANVLT
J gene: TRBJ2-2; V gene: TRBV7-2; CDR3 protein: ASSLIGTANTGELF
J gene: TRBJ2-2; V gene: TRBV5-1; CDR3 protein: ASRQGNTGELF
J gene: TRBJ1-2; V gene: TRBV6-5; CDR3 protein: ASSYGKRTARGYT
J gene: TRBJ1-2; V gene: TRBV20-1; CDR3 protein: SAERATSYT
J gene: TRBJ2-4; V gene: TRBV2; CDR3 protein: ASSDRQLAKNIQY
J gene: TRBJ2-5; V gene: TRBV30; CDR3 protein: AWSVGTSGTQY
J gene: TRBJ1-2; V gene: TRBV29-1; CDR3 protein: SVDSPRTANYGYT
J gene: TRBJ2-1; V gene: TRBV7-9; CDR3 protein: ASRSSGTIKREQF
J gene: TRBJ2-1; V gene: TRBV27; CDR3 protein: ASSPRAYNEQF
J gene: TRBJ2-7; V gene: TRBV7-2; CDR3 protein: ASSYRTSGKYEQY
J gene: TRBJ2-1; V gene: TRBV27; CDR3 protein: ASSPPPYNEQF
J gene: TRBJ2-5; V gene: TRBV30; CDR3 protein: AWSRGGETQY
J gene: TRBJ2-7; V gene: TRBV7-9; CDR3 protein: ASSLSLGGASSYEQY
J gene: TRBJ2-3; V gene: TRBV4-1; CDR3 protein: ASSQTGTGYTQY
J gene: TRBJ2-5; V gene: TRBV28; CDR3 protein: ASGRQDGTTQY
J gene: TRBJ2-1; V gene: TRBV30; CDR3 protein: AWSVLGNYNEQF
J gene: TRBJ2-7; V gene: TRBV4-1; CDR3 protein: ASSQDGPWTTYEQY
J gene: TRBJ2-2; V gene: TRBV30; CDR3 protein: AWRHQRGGATNTGELF
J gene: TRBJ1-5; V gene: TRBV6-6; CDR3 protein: ASMDTRYQPQH
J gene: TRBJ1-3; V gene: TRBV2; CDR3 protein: ASSLERQSGNTIY
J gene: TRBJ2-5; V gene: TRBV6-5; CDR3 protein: ASRPRRGQETQY
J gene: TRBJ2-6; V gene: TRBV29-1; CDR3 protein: SVWDRVRSGANVLT
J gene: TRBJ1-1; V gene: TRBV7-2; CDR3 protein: ASSPHSPGTANTEAF
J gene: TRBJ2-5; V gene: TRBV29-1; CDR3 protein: STSRAGETQY
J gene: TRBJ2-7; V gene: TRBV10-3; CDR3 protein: AISGTGLVYEQY
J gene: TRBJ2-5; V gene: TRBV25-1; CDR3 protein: ASSRGTGGQETQY
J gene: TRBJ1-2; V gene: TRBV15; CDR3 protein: ATSREFVGYGYT
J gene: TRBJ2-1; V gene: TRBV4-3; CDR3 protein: ASSQDYRASYNEQF
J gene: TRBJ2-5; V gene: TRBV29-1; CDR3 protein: SVGLAGAGETQY
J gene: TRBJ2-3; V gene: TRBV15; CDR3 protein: ATGWVGTDTQY
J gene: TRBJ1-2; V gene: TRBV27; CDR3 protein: ASSLSTDIYGYT
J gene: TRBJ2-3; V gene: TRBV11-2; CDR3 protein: ASSTLAGGADTQY
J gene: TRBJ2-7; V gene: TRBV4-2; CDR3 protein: ASSVARTGDEQY